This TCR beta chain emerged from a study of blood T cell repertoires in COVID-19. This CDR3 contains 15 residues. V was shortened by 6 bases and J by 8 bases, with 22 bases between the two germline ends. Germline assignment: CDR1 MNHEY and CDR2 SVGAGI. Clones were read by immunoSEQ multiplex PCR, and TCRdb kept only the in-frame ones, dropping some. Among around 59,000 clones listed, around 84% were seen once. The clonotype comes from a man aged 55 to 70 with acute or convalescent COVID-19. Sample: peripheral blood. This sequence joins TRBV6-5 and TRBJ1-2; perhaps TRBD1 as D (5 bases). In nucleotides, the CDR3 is TGTGCCAGCAGCTTTAAAAGTGAGACAGTCAGGGGCTACACCTTC. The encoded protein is CASSFKSETVRGYTF.